A selection of T cell receptor beta chains follows, all from one sample in a study of T cell responses to AZD1222 COVID-19 vaccine. Some clones are missing from TCRdb's copy, which holds only in-frame ones; the method was immunoSEQ multiplex PCR. The sample records roughly 60,000 clones, 84% being singletons. The sample was peripheral blood, taken on day 0 of AZD1222 vaccination. These receptors all come from an adult in good health. The CDR3 runs from the conserved cysteine through the conserved F or W. A D gene is named only where the DNA matches it firmly. Rows give clone size only sometimes, using once, few, many, or a class for an expanded clone.

cdr3_aa cdr3_nt d_call j_call clone_size v_call
CASSLSKGADTEAFF TGTGCCAGCAGCTTAAGTAAGGGGGCAGATACTGAAGCTTTCTTT TRBD1 TRBJ1-1 . TRBV7-8
CASSPWSNTGELFF TGTGCCAGCAGCCCGTGGTCGAACACCGGGGAGCTGTTTTTT . TRBJ2-2 . TRBV7-9
CASSKEATGIQPQHF TGTGCCAGCAGCAAAGAGGCGACAGGGATCCAGCCCCAGCATTTT . TRBJ1-5 . TRBV21-1
CASSSGQGSREQYF TGTGCCAGCAGCAGCGGACAGGGGAGCAGAGAGCAGTACTTC TRBD1 TRBJ2-7 . TRBV6-2/TRBV6-3
CASSLERLNTEAFF TGTGCCAGCAGCTTAGAACGGTTGAACACTGAAGCTTTCTTT . TRBJ1-1 . TRBV7-9
CASSIQGLDEQFF TGTGCCAGCAGTATACAGGGTCTGGATGAGCAGTTCTTC . TRBJ2-1 few TRBV6-2/TRBV6-3
CSVRGTSGGTYNEQFF TGCAGCGTGAGAGGGACTAGCGGGGGGACCTACAATGAGCAGTTCTTC TRBD2 TRBJ2-1 . TRBV29-1
CASSLNRDQPQHF TGTGCCAGCAGCCTAAACCGAGATCAGCCCCAGCATTTT . TRBJ1-5 . TRBV12-3/TRBV12-4
CSAGTSGSNEQFF TGCAGCGCTGGGACTAGCGGGAGCAATGAGCAGTTCTTC TRBD2 TRBJ2-1 . TRBV29-1
CASSYASGSYEQYF TGTGCCAGCAGTTACGCAAGCGGGAGCTACGAGCAGTACTTC TRBD2 TRBJ2-7 . TRBV6-5
CSVRGGNIQYF TGCAGCGTTCGAGGGGGGAACATTCAGTACTTC . TRBJ2-4 . TRBV29-1
CATSSRDRGAGELFF TGTGCCACCAGCAGCCGGGACAGGGGGGCCGGGGAGCTGTTTTTT TRBD1 TRBJ2-2 . TRBV24-1
CASSPASGGTDTQYF TGTGCCAGCAGCCCGGCTAGCGGGGGCACAGATACGCAGTATTTT TRBD2 TRBJ2-3 . TRBV5-6
CASSLWGRETQYF TGTGCCAGCAGCTTATGGGGGAGGGAGACCCAGTACTTC . TRBJ2-5 . TRBV7-9
CASSLGPRAGANVLTF TGTGCCAGCAGCCTAGGTCCGAGGGCTGGGGCCAACGTCCTGACTTTC . TRBJ2-6 . TRBV3-1/TRBV3-2
CASGFPFYTGIAFAGELFF TGTGCTAGTGGTTTTCCCTTTTACACAGGAATTGCTTTTGCCGGGGAGCTGTTTTTT . TRBJ2-2 . TRBV12-5
CASSQERNSPLHF TGTGCCAGCAGCCAAGAACGCAATTCACCCCTCCACTTT . TRBJ1-6 . TRBV3-1/TRBV3-2
CASSSGQGDQPQHF TGCGCCAGCAGCTCCGGACAGGGCGACCAGCCCCAGCATTTT TRBD1 TRBJ1-5 . TRBV5-1
CASSFGLADGELFF TGTGCCAGCAGTTTCGGACTAGCGGACGGGGAGCTGTTTTTT TRBD2 TRBJ2-2 . TRBV6-5
CASSSTGTEAFF TGTGCCAGCAGTTCCACAGGGACTGAAGCTTTCTTT . TRBJ1-1 . TRBV12-3/TRBV12-4
CASTPPWGGIRYNEQFF TGTGCCAGCACCCCCCCCTGGGGCGGGATCCGCTACAATGAGCAGTTCTTC . TRBJ2-1 . TRBV28
CASSEDRREAYNEQFF TGTGCCAGCAGTGAAGATAGGCGGGAGGCCTACAATGAGCAGTTCTTC TRBD2 TRBJ2-1 . TRBV2
CASSLIGFGDGDEKLFF TGTGCCAGCAGTTTAATAGGGTTCGGGGACGGGGATGAAAAACTGTTTTTT . TRBJ1-4 once TRBV28